This T cell receptor beta chain was retrieved from a study of CXCR3-negative and CXCR3-positive naive CD8 T cells. The study made its TRB cDNA libraries by 5' RACE, adding UMI labels. TCRdb re-called the 5' RACE reads; every CDR3 protein appears as one record, without DNA. Recorded here are under 150,000 distinct CDR3 sequences; the top ten clones represent around 0.28%. Every CD8+ T cell subset underwent triplicate sorting at about 300,000 cells apiece. Naive CD8+ T cells displayed a CD45RO-CCR7+CD27+CD95- phenotype. The study's findings and limits: Memory CD8+ cells showed much lower diversity, while both naive subsets were comparably high. CXCR3-positive naive cells had more hydrophobic TRB CDR3s than CXCR3-negative naive cells. Upon cryopreservation, CXCR3 expression partially decreased, and most assays used fresh PBMCs.

In the case of this clonotype: The antigen is not known.

The sample was naive CXCR3+ CD8+ T cells from blood. Indicated subset: CD45RO-CCR7+CD27+CD95- naive CD8+ T cells expressing CXCR3 (TNR3+). The receptor comes from a human donor in good health. Some clones in this sample may be carry-over from other donors' samples.

CDR3 residues: CASIQGEEIGQPQHF. The rearrangement links TRBV12-3 or TRBV12-4 to TRBJ1-5. The CDR3 contains 15 residues.